This T cell receptor (beta chain) was obtained from a study of blood T cell repertoires in COVID-19. Germline V gene lookup returns CDR1 LNHDA and CDR2 SQIVND (reference sequence). With 4 bases clipped from V and 2 bases from J, the junction kept 9 bases outside the gene matches. This CDR3 has 17 amino acids. Authors' analysis steps: Reference gene primer amplification yielded estimated nucleated cell counts. Libraries were prepared by immunoSEQ multiplex PCR; TCRdb keeps only in-frame clonotypes and omits some of them. The DNA gave D and trimming, while V, J and clone size come from that table. The data show more than 140,000 clones, under 85% seen once.

This chain uses TRBV19 with TRBJ2-3; the match to TRBD2 covers 10 bases. This receptor was identified in a human donor in a cohort sampled during active COVID-19. The specimen sequenced was peripheral blood. The CDR3 DNA reads as TGTGCCAGTAGTACCCCAGCGGGAGGGCCCTACACAGATACGCAGTATTTT. Translating it yields CASSTPAGGPYTDTQYF.